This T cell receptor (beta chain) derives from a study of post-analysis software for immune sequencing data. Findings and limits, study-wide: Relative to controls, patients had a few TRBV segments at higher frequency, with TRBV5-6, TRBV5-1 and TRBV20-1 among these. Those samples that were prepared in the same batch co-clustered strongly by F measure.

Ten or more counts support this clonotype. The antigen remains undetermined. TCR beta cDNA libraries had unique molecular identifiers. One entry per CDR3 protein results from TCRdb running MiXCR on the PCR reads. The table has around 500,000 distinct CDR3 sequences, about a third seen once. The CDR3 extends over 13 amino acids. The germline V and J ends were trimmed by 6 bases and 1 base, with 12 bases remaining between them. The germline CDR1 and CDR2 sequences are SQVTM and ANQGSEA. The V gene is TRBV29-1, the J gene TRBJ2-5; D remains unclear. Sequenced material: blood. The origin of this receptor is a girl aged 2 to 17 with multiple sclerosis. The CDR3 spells CSVALYSQETQYF. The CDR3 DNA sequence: TGCAGCGTCGCACTATATTCCCAAGAGACCCAGTACTTC.